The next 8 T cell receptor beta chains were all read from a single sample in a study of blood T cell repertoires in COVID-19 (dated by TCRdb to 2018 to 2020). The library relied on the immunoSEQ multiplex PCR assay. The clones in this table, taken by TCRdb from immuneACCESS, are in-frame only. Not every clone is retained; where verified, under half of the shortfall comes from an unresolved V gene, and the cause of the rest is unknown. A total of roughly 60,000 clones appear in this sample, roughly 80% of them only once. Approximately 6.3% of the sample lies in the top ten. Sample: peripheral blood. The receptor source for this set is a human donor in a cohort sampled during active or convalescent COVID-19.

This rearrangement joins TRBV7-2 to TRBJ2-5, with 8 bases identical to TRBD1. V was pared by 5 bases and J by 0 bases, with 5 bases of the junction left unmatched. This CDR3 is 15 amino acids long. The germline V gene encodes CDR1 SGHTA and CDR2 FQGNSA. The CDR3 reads CASSARDRNQETQYF. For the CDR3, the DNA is TGTGCCAGCAGCGCCCGGGACAGGAACCAAGAGACCCAGTACTTC. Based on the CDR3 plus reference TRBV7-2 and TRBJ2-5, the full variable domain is GAGVSQSPSNKVTEKGKDVELRCDPISGHTALYWYRQSLGQGLEFLIYFQGNSAPDKSGLPSDRFSAERTGGSVSTLTIQRTQQEDSAVYLCASSARDRNQETQYFGPGTRLLVL.

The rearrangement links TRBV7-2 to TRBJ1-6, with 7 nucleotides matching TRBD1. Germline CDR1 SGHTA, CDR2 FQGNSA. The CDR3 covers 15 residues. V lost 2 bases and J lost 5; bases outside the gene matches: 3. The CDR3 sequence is CASSLRQGNNSPLHF. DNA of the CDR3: TGTGCCAGCAGCTTAAGACAGGGCAATAATTCACCCCTCCACTTT.

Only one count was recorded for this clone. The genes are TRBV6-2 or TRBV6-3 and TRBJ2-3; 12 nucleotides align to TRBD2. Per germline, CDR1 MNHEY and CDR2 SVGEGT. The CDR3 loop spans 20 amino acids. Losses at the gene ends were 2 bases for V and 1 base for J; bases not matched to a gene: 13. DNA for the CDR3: TGTGCCAGCAGTTACCCGCGACCTCTAGCGGGGGGGCCGGGCACAGATACGCAGTATTTT. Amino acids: CASSYPRPLAGGPGTDTQYF.

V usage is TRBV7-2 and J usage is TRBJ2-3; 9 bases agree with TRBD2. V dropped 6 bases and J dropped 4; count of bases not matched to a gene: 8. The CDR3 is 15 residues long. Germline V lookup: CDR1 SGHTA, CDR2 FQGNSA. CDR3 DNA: TGTGCCAGCAGTCCAACTAGCGGGCCCTCAGATACGCAGTATTTT. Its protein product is CASSPTSGPSDTQYF.

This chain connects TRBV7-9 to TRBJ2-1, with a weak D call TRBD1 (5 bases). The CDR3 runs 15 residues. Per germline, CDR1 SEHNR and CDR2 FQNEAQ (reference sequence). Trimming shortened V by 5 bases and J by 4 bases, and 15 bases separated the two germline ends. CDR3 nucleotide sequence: TGTGCCAGCAGCCCTCCGATCAGGGAATACAATGAGCAGTTCTTC. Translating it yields CASSPPIREYNEQFF.

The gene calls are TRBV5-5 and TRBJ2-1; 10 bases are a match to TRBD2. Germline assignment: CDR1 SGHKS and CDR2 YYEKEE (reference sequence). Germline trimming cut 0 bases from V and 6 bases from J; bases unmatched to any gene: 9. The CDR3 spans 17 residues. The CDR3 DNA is TGTGCCAGCAGCTTGGGGCTCCTAGCGGGGGACCGCAATGAGCAGTTCTTC. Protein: CASSLGLLAGDRNEQFF.

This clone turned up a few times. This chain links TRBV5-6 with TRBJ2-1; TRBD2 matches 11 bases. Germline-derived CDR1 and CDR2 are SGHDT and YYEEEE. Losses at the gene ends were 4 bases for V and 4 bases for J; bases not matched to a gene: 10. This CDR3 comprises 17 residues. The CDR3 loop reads CASSHRVAGGPYNEQFF. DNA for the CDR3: TGTGCCAGCAGCCACCGAGTAGCGGGGGGGCCGTACAATGAGCAGTTCTTC.

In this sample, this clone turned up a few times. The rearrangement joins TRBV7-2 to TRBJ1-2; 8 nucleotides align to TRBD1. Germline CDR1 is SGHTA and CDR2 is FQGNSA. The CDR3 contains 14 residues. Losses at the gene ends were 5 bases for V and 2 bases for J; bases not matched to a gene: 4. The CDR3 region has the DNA TGTGCCAGCAGCACTCACAGGGGGAACTATGGCTACACCTTC. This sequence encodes CASSTHRGNYGYTF. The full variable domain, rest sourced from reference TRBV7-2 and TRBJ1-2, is GAGVSQSPSNKVTEKGKDVELRCDPISGHTALYWYRQSLGQGLEFLIYFQGNSAPDKSGLPSDRFSAERTGGSVSTLTIQRTQQEDSAVYLCASSTHRGNYGYTFGSGTRLTVV.